This T cell receptor (beta chain) was observed in a study of follicular helper T cells after annual influenza vaccination. About the study: After each seasonal flu vaccination, blood came on days 0, 7 and 28.

Documented time point: 2014-2015 season, 7 days after vaccination. This clone came up a few times. The repertoire was sequenced with immunoSEQ multiplex PCR; TCRdb's copy has only in-frame clones and lacks some. The data show some 15,000 clones, with roughly 84% seen just once and about 1.3% held by the top ten. CDR1 MNHNS and CDR2 SASEGT come from the germline V gene. V dropped 7 bases and J dropped 3 bases, with 18 bases sitting between them. The CDR3 is made up of 15 amino acids. This sequence was found in an adult who received the influenza vaccine. The starting material was CXCR5+ CD38- circulating T follicular helper cells from blood, obtained 7 days after influenza vaccination. Noted subset: circulating Tfh, non-naive CD4+CXCR5+PD-1+ (ICOS+CD38+ or ICOS-CD38-). The chain employs TRBV6-1 and TRBJ1-2; tentatively, D is TRBD1 (6 bases). This CDR3 reads CASNSGQLDYYGYTF. CDR3 nucleotide sequence: TGTGCCAGCAACTCTGGACAGTTGGACTACTATGGCTACACCTTC.